Listed here are 11 T cell receptor beta chains from one sample, sequenced in a study of post-analysis software for immune sequencing data (dated by TCRdb to the mid-2010s). What the research found in general, with its limitations: Four to six TRBV segments, including TRBV5-6, TRBV5-1 and TRBV20-1, were significantly more frequent in patients than controls.

What these receptors recognize is not known. The method behind the library was PCR. These reads were obtained on an Illumina HiSeq 2500. Unique molecular identifiers were incorporated into TCR beta cDNA libraries to reduce PCR and sequencing biases. TCRdb redid the processing of the public reads, applying fastp at Q25 and MiXCR, and retained in-frame beta chains. Every CDR3 protein is listed once, alongside the most common genes and DNA of its rows. This sample comprises 380,000 or so distinct CDR3 sequences, about a third of them detected only once. The leading ten clones occupy under 15% of the sample. The material sequenced was blood. These receptors originate from a girl under 18 with multiple sclerosis.

This clonotype occurred many times. V is TRBV11-2 and J is TRBJ2-1; 8 bases are a match to TRBD2. V lost 4 bases to trimming and J lost 7 bases; unmatched junction nucleotides: 12. Germline CDR1 SGHAT, CDR2 FQNNGV. The CDR3 spans 16 residues. Here the CDR3 DNA reads TGTGCCAGCAGCTCAGTAGCGGGGTCGGTGGGGAATGAGCAGTTCTTC. Its protein is CASSSVAGSVGNEQFF.

J is TRBJ1-1 and V is TRBV7-9; tentatively, D is TRBD1 (5 bases). The CDR3 covers 14 residues. Germline-derived CDR1 and CDR2 are SEHNR and FQNEAQ (reference sequence). Trimming shortened V by 1 base and J by 7 bases, and 13 bases separated the two germline ends. Here the CDR3 reads CASSLEGRRIEAFF. The DNA for the CDR3 is TGTGCCAGCAGCTTAGAGGGACGGAGAATTGAAGCTTTCTTT. The full variable domain, in which reference TRBV7-9 and TRBJ1-1 provide the parts outside the CDR3, is DTGVSQNPRHKITKRGQNVTFRCDPISEHNRLYWYRQTLGQGPEFLTYFQNEAQLEKSRLLSDRFSAERPKGSFSTLEIQRTEQGDSAMYLCASSLEGRRIEAFFGQGTRLTVV.

This clonotype has a handful of counts. The chain links TRBV20-1 to TRBJ1-2, with TRBD1 matching over 7 bases. The ends lost 2 bases at V and 4 bases at J; junction bases unmatched: 7. Germline values: CDR1 DFQATT, CDR2 SNEGSKA (reference sequence). CDR3 length: 14 amino acids. The CDR3 DNA sequence: TGCAGTGCTAGAAAAAGGGGGCAAGTCTATGGCTACACCTTC. Its translation: CSARKRGQVYGYTF.

This clonotype appeared a few times. This chain connects TRBV9 to TRBJ2-5; D not resolved. The J call is doubtful: the DNA matches TRBJ2-7 better. Looked up from germline, CDR1 is SGDLS and CDR2 is YYNGEE. CDR3 size: 14 residues. The CDR3 region is CASSVVGGSYEQYF. The CDR3 region has the DNA TGTGCCAGCAGCGTAGTGGGCGGTTCCTACGAGCAGTACTTC.

CDR3 bases: TGTGCCACCAGCAGAGGCCCCATTTATTGGCCGAAGACTAGCGGGGGGTTGGATACGCAGTATTTT. Its translation: CATSRGPIYWPKTSGGLDTQYF. V and J are TRBV15 and TRBJ2-3; 13 bases agree with TRBD2. This CDR3 is 22 amino acids long. The V segment lost 1 base and the J segment 6 bases; nucleotides outside the gene matches: 22. The germline gives CDR1 LNHNV, CDR2 YYDKDF (reference sequence).

V gene TRBV6-5 combines with J gene TRBJ2-7; 10 bases agree with TRBD1. This CDR3 region has 14 residues. From germline, CDR1 is MNHEY and CDR2 SVGAGI. With V trimmed by 7 bases and J by 7 bases, 10 bases remained unmatched. In DNA form, the CDR3 reads TGTGCCAGCACCTTAGACAGGGGGCGGAAAGAGCAGTACTTC. Protein product: CASTLDRGRKEQYF.

This clonotype was counted only a few times. V gene TRBV5-1 combines with J gene TRBJ1-1, with D possibly TRBD1 on 5 matching bases. The CDR3 spans 14 residues. CDR1 is SGHRS and CDR2 is YFSETQ in the germline V gene. The V end lost 4 bases, the J end lost 4 bases, and 14 bases lay between the germline ends. CDR3 sequence reads: CASSAVGGSTEAFF. The CDR3 coding sequence is TGCGCCAGCAGCGCGGTGGGGGGGAGCACTGAAGCTTTCTTT.

The genes are TRBV21-1 and TRBJ2-7; the table's D gene call, TRBD1, was not cross checked with the DNA. TRBV21-1 is a recognized pseudogene. The CDR3 is made up of 16 amino acids. The CDR3 DNA reads as TGTGCCAGCAGCAAATGGGGGGGCAGGGGGACCTACGAGCAGTACTTC. Protein: CASSKWGGRGTYEQYF.

This clonotype was seen a few times. The chain couples TRBV20-1 to TRBJ1-1; tentative D call: TRBD1 (5 bases). Per germline, CDR1 DFQATT and CDR2 SNEGSKA (reference sequence). V was clipped by 5 bases and J by 4 bases, with 11 bases between them. The CDR3 sequence is 12 residues long. CDR3 loop: CSAPWGGTEAFF. The CDR3 DNA is TGCAGTGCTCCGTGGGGGGGCACTGAAGCTTTCTTT.

V gene TRBV7-9 combines with J gene TRBJ2-7; 10 nucleotides agree with TRBD1. CDR3 length: 16 residues. Germline values: CDR1 SEHNR, CDR2 FQNEAQ (reference sequence). The junction had 10 bases not matched to a gene; V was cut back by 5 bases and J by 3 bases. The CDR3 loop is CASSPTGGSPHYEQYF. In nucleotides, the CDR3 is TGTGCCAGCAGCCCGACAGGGGGCTCTCCCCACTACGAGCAGTACTTC. Full variable domain (outside the CDR3, taken from reference TRBV7-9 and TRBJ2-7): DTGVSQNPRHKITKRGQNVTFRCDPISEHNRLYWYRQTLGQGPEFLTYFQNEAQLEKSRLLSDRFSAERPKGSFSTLEIQRTEQGDSAMYLCASSPTGGSPHYEQYFGPGTRLTVT.

The V gene is TRBV29-1, the J gene TRBJ2-3; D is unresolved. This CDR3 has 13 amino acids. The ends were cut back, 2 bases at V and 6 bases at J, with 12 bases in the middle. Germline assignment: CDR1 SQVTM and CDR2 ANQGSEA. The CDR3: CSVETQSRDTQYF. CDR3 nucleotide sequence: TGCAGCGTTGAAACCCAGTCTAGGGATACGCAGTATTTT.